Each of the 25 T cell receptor beta chains below was sequenced from the same sample in a study of CD8+ T cells in alopecia areata. Treatment denoted: oral pan-JAK inhibitor, 5-10 mg twice daily. cDNA prepared by RNA extraction and subsequent reverse transcription served as the template for sequencing. Libraries were prepared by immunoSEQ multiplex PCR; TCRdb keeps only in-frame clonotypes and omits some of them. The sample lists some 200,000 clones; about 60% were seen once. Sample: CD4+ T cells sorted from blood, taken at week 4, from a patient treated with tofacitinib. The receptors were gathered from a human donor with alopecia areata.

The rearrangement joins TRBV15 to TRBJ2-4, with TRBD2 as a possible D gene (6 bases). With 0 bases removed from V and 0 bases from J, the gap between germline ends came to 18 bases. The CDR3 sequence is 19 residues long. CDR1 LNHNV and CDR2 YYDKDF come from the germline V gene (reference sequence). The CDR3 sequence is CATSRDLRRGTVAKNIQYF. CDR3 bases: TGTGCCACCAGCAGAGATCTAAGGAGGGGTACCGTAGCCAAAAACATTCAGTACTTC.

Details on this clone: Other DNA variants within this sample encode the same CDR3. V gene TRBV29-1 combines with J gene TRBJ1-1; no reliable D call. The CDR3 sequence is 13 residues long. Trimming cost V 4 bases and J 0 bases, with 9 bases left between them. Per germline, CDR1 SQVTM and CDR2 ANQGSEA. CDR3 nucleotide sequence: TGCAGCGTTGGTAGGCGTCTGAACACTGAAGCTTTCTTT. Amino acids: CSVGRRLNTEAFF.

The rearrangement joins TRBV5-1 to TRBJ2-5; perhaps TRBD1 as D (6 bases). This CDR3 is 15 amino acids long. CDR1 SGHRS and CDR2 YFSETQ come from the germline V gene. V was shortened by 0 bases and J by 2 bases, with 11 bases between the two germline ends. The CDR3 spells CASSLGQAIQETQYF. For the CDR3, the DNA is TGCGCCAGCAGCTTGGGACAGGCTATTCAAGAGACCCAGTACTTC. Full variable domain (missing parts from reference TRBV5-1 and TRBJ2-5): KAGVTQTPRYLIKTRGQQVTLSCSPISGHRSVSWYQQTPGQGLQFLFEYFSETQRNKGNFPGRFSGRQFSNSRSEMNVSTLELGDSALYLCASSLGQAIQETQYFGPGTRLLVL.

The rearrangement links TRBV5-1 to TRBJ1-2; perhaps TRBD1 as D (5 bases). The CDR3 contains 13 residues. CDR1 is SGHRS and CDR2 is YFSETQ in the germline V gene. Trimming removed 0 bases at V and 4 bases at J, with 7 bases between. Here the CDR3 reads CASSLGQSYGYTF. CDR3 bases: TGCGCCAGCAGCTTGGGACAGAGCTATGGCTACACCTTC.

This clone was seen only once. The V gene is TRBV6-5, the J gene TRBJ1-5; the match to TRBD1 covers 7 bases. Unmatched junction bases numbered 5, after V lost 5 bases and J lost 7 bases. The CDR3 runs 13 residues. Germline V gene data show CDR1 as MNHEY and CDR2 as SVGAGI. The CDR3 coding sequence is TGTGCCAGCAGTCGACAGGGCTGGCAGCCCCAGCATTTT. This gives the protein CASSRQGWQPQHF.

This sequence joins TRBV30 and TRBJ1-6; 7 bases are shared with TRBD1. The CDR3 runs 19 residues. Germline V gene sequence: CDR1 GTSNPN, CDR2 SVGIG (reference sequence). Trimming took 0 bases from V and 4 from J; bases not matched to a gene: 15. The CDR3 loop is CAWSVPPYFDRDYNSPLHF. CDR3 in DNA: TGTGCCTGGAGTGTACCACCTTACTTTGACAGGGATTATAATTCACCCCTCCACTTT.

Worth noting for this clone: Other DNA sequences in this specimen translate into the identical CDR3. This chain links TRBV30 with TRBJ2-2; no definite D call. The germline V gene encodes CDR1 GTSNPN and CDR2 SVGIG (reference sequence). This CDR3 has 11 residues. V was pared by 1 base and J by 6 bases, with 3 bases between. The CDR3 sequence: CAWSGSGELFF. CDR3 sequence (DNA): TGTGCCTGGAGTGGCTCCGGGGAGCTGTTTTTT.

The chain is built from TRBV7-9 and TRBJ1-2, with 9 bases that match TRBD1. Trimming took 6 bases from V and 6 from J; bases not matched to a gene: 17. CDR1 and CDR2 (germline): SEHNR, FQNEAQ (reference sequence). This CDR3 contains 17 residues. The CDR3 here is CASRGSFRTGEADGYTF. The CDR3 DNA reads as TGTGCCAGCAGGGGGTCCTTTCGGACAGGGGAGGCGGATGGCTACACCTTC.

This chain connects TRBV6-6 to TRBJ1-1; D is ambiguous. Germline loops: CDR1 MNHNY, CDR2 SVGAGI (reference sequence). This CDR3 has 13 residues. Trimming took off 0 bases at V and 1 base at J, with 3 bases between the two ends. The DNA for the CDR3 is TGTGCCAGCAGTTACTCAAGGAACACTGAAGCTTTCTTT. Its protein is CASSYSRNTEAFF.

The CDR3 DNA follows: TGTGCCAGCAGTGCAGGAGCCGGTGAAGCTTTCTTT. Translating gives CASSAGAGEAFF. The chain employs TRBV2 and TRBJ1-1; no clear D. The V end lost 4 bases, the J end lost 7 bases, and 10 bases lay between the germline ends. Looked up from germline, CDR1 is SNHLY and CDR2 is FYNNEI. This CDR3 region has 12 residues.

In its sample, this clone was seen a few times. The gene calls are TRBV30 and TRBJ2-2; 10 nucleotides agree with TRBD1. The V and J ends lost 3 bases and 5 bases, in that order; junction bases with no gene match: 6. Germline CDR1 GTSNPN, CDR2 SVGIG (reference sequence). This CDR3 has 15 residues. The DNA of the CDR3 is TGTGCCTGGAGAAGGGGGACAGGGGTTACCGGGGAGCTGTTTTTT. This gives the protein CAWRRGTGVTGELFF.

This clone was recorded a few times. V gene TRBV9 combines with J gene TRBJ2-7; no clear D. In germline, CDR1 is SGDLS, CDR2 YYNGEE. Deletions cut 0 bases from V and 0 bases from J, with 4 bases between. The length of the CDR3 is 13 residues. The CDR3 DNA reads TGTGCCAGCAGCGTAGGGGGCTCCTACGAGCAGTACTTC. It translates to CASSVGGSYEQYF.

This chain connects TRBV7-2 to TRBJ2-3, with 7 positions matching TRBD2. Looked up from germline, CDR1 is SGHTA and CDR2 is FQGNSA. CDR3 length equals 14 residues. Trimming at V came to 3 bases and at J to 6 bases, leaving 6 bases not matched to a gene. CDR3 in amino acids: CASSLLAVRDTQYF. CDR3 DNA sequence: TGTGCCAGCAGCTTGCTAGCGGTCCGGGATACGCAGTATTTT.

The chain links TRBV10-3 to TRBJ1-2, with 8 nucleotides matching TRBD1. The CDR3 is made up of 13 amino acids. The V gene end was trimmed by 6 bases and the J gene end by 8 bases; junction bases not matched to a gene: 8. The germline V gene has CDR1 ENHRY and CDR2 SYGVKD. The CDR3 coding sequence is TGTGCCATCAGCCCGGGACAGGAGGAGGGCTACACCTTC. Its protein product is CAISPGQEEGYTF.

This clone has just a few counts. The V gene is TRBV6-1, the J gene TRBJ1-2, with 7 bases that match TRBD1. Germline V gene data show CDR1 as MNHNS and CDR2 as SASEGT. Unmatched junction bases numbered 10, after V lost 4 bases and J lost 2 bases. The CDR3 is 16 amino acids. In DNA form, the CDR3 reads TGTGCCAGCAGTGGAACAGGGACCAGGGGGAACTATGGCTACACCTTC. Amino acid sequence: CASSGTGTRGNYGYTF.

The V and J genes are TRBV5-1 and TRBJ2-5; weak D call: TRBD2 (6 bases). V was pared by 3 bases and J by 5 bases, with 14 bases between. CDR1 and CDR2 (germline): SGHRS, YFSETQ. The CDR3 spans 14 residues. CDR3 region: CASSWGGASETQYF. CDR3 DNA sequence: TGCGCCAGCAGCTGGGGCGGGGCGTCGGAGACCCAGTACTTC.

The J gene is TRBJ2-2, the V gene TRBV18; D may be TRBD1 (5 bases). V was shortened by 8 bases and J by 3 bases, with 13 bases between the two germline ends. There are 14 residues in the CDR3. Germline V gene sequence: CDR1 KGHSH, CDR2 LQKENI. The CDR3 is CASTSLQDTGELFF. CDR3 bases: TGTGCCAGCACATCACTACAGGACACCGGGGAGCTGTTTTTT.

The chain links TRBV7-2 to TRBJ2-5; 9 nucleotides agree with TRBD2. Germline-derived CDR1 and CDR2 are SGHTA and FQGNSA. This CDR3 contains 19 residues. Trimming at V came to 5 bases and at J to 5 bases, leaving 21 bases not matched to a gene. CDR3 protein: CASSPPIKLGLASSETQYF. The CDR3 bases are TGTGCCAGCAGCCCGCCGATTAAACTAGGACTAGCGAGTTCGGAGACCCAGTACTTC.

The genes are TRBV30 and TRBJ1-2; D perhaps matches TRBD1 (6 bases). Trimming removed 5 bases at V and 2 bases at J, with 6 bases between. CDR3 length: 11 amino acids. Germline loops: CDR1 GTSNPN, CDR2 SVGIG (reference sequence). The CDR3 spells CAWGQNYGYTF. The DNA for the CDR3 is TGTGCCTGGGGACAGAACTATGGCTACACCTTC.

This clone occurred a few times. The same CDR3 arises from other DNA sequences in this sample as well. The CDR3 loop reads CASSFTPNTGELFF. In DNA, the CDR3 is TGCGCCAGCAGCTTCACCCCGAACACCGGGGAGCTGTTTTTT. The J gene is TRBJ2-2, the V gene TRBV5-1; no clear D. Trimming stripped 2 bases from V and 0 bases from J, with 5 bases between. The germline CDR1 and CDR2 sequences are SGHRS and YFSETQ. The CDR3 has 14 amino acids.

This clone has a single count. The rearrangement links TRBV6-6 to TRBJ2-7; D may be TRBD1 (6 bases). Germline V gene sequence: CDR1 MNHNY, CDR2 SVGAGI (reference sequence). The ends were cut back, 6 bases at V and 7 bases at J, with 16 bases in the middle. The CDR3 spans 13 residues. CDR3 protein: CASRRQVGEEQYF. The DNA of the CDR3 is TGTGCCAGCAGAAGACAGGTGGGTGAGGAGCAGTACTTC.

The V and J genes are TRBV5-1 and TRBJ1-2, with a weak D call TRBD1 (5 bases). Germline V lookup: CDR1 SGHRS, CDR2 YFSETQ. V lost 3 bases to trimming and J lost 6 bases, with 12 bases between them. The CDR3 runs to 13 residues. This CDR3 is CASSYPQADGYTF. As DNA, the CDR3 is TGCGCCAGCAGCTATCCACAGGCCGATGGCTACACCTTC.

This clone was seen a handful of times. V gene TRBV7-2 combines with J gene TRBJ2-7; 10 nucleotides align to TRBD2. The CDR3 extends over 16 amino acids. The germline gives CDR1 SGHTA, CDR2 FQGNSA. Trimming at V came to 0 bases and at J to 2 bases, leaving 4 bases not matched to a gene. CDR3 amino acids: CASSLALSGGAYEQYF. As DNA, the CDR3 is TGTGCCAGCAGCTTAGCGTTAAGCGGGGGGGCCTACGAGCAGTACTTC.

The chain has TRBV10-3 and TRBJ1-2; D remains unclear. The CDR3 extends over 14 amino acids. Germline loops: CDR1 ENHRY, CDR2 SYGVKD. Between the trimmed V and J ends, which lost 6 bases and 0 bases, there was a span of 11 bases. CDR3 sequence reads: CAISVTPSNYGYTF. The DNA of the CDR3 is TGTGCCATCAGCGTGACACCTTCTAACTATGGCTACACCTTC.

The gene calls are TRBV2 and TRBJ2-2; 8 bases map to TRBD1. V was pared by 8 bases and J by 5 bases, with 4 bases of the junction left unmatched. The CDR3 is 13 amino acids. CDR1 and CDR2 from the germline V gene are SNHLY and FYNNEI. The chain's CDR3 is CASHGQGTGELFF. The CDR3 DNA sequence: TGTGCCAGCCATGGACAGGGTACCGGGGAGCTGTTTTTT.